Shown below are 23 T cell receptor beta chains from a single sample sequenced in a study of T-cell memory formation after mild COVID-19. TCRdb reanalysed the 5' RACE reads using MiXCR and keeps one entry per CDR3 protein. The sample yields fewer than 200,000 distinct CDR3 sequences, about 21% seen once. The sequenced sample consisted of PBMCs or a T cell subset sorted from them (not recorded which). These receptors originate from an adult woman who had mild COVID-19 (a few samples of this study predate the infection). Cell type and time point are not known.

The sample holds a few counts of this clonotype. J is TRBJ2-7 and V is TRBV4-3; possibly TRBD1 or TRBD2 for D (5 bases each). This CDR3 has 16 residues. Trimming removed 1 base at V and 0 bases at J, with 13 bases between. CDR1 is LGHNA and CDR2 is YSLEER in the germline V gene. CDR3 nucleotides: TGCGCCAGCAGCCAAGCCTGGGACGAAAACTCCTACGAGCAGTACTTC. This translates into CASSQAWDENSYEQYF.

This clonotype came up a few times. This chain joins TRBV29-1 and TRBJ2-7, with 7 nucleotides matching TRBD1. The CDR3 contains 13 residues. The germline gives CDR1 SQVTM, CDR2 ANQGSEA. V lost 7 bases to trimming and J lost 6 bases; unmatched junction nucleotides: 12. The DNA of the CDR3 is TGCAGCGCCAGAGACAGGGTTTCGGGCGAGCAGTACTTC. Protein product: CSARDRVSGEQYF.

This clonotype appeared a few times. The chain has TRBV18 and TRBJ2-1; D might be TRBD2 (5 bases). The V end lost 7 bases, the J end lost 4 bases, and 11 bases lay between the germline ends. CDR1 and CDR2 (germline): KGHSH, LQKENI. The CDR3 extends over 13 amino acids. The DNA for the CDR3 is TGTGCCAGCTGTAGGGAGTCGTACAATGAGCAGTTCTTC. Encoded protein: CASCRESYNEQFF.

This clonotype appeared a single time. The chain recombines TRBV20-1 with TRBJ2-2; 8 bases align to TRBD2. This CDR3 comprises 15 residues. Trimming at V came to 6 bases and at J to 2 bases, leaving 8 bases not matched to a gene. Germline CDR1 is DFQATT and CDR2 is SNEGSKA (reference sequence). The CDR3 sequence is CSARGLALNTGELFF. The CDR3 region has the DNA TGCAGTGCCCGAGGACTAGCCCTCAACACCGGGGAGCTGTTTTTT.

The sample holds a few counts of this clonotype. This rearrangement joins TRBV9 to TRBJ2-7; 9 nucleotides agree with TRBD1. Germline loops: CDR1 SGDLS, CDR2 YYNGEE. J gave up 0 bases and V 3 bases, and 1 base lay outside the gene matches. This CDR3 contains 14 residues. The DNA for the CDR3 is TGTGCCAGCAGCGGACAGGGGGGCTCCTACGAGCAGTACTTC. Translation: CASSGQGGSYEQYF.

The gene calls are TRBV10-3 and TRBJ2-7; D is possibly TRBD1 (6 bases). Per the germline V gene, CDR1 is ENHRY and CDR2 is SYGVKD. V lost 6 bases and J 0 bases, leaving 9 bases between the germline ends. This CDR3 region has 13 residues. CDR3 coding DNA: TGTGCCATCAGGTCGGACAGCTCCTACGAGCAGTACTTC. Translation: CAIRSDSSYEQYF.

The chain joins TRBV30 to TRBJ2-2, with no clear D. The CDR3 runs 15 residues. Trimming stripped 5 bases from V and 5 bases from J, with 18 bases between. Germline V gives CDR1 GTSNPN, CDR2 SVGIG (reference sequence). The chain's CDR3 is CAWASGYRGTGELFF. In DNA form, the CDR3 reads TGTGCCTGGGCTTCGGGCTACCGTGGAACCGGGGAGCTGTTTTTT.

The genes are TRBV18 and TRBJ2-7; TRBD2 aligns across 9 bases. V lost 3 bases and J lost 3; bases outside the gene matches: 6. Germline values: CDR1 KGHSH, CDR2 LQKENI. This CDR3 is built from 15 residues. CDR3 amino acids: CASSPGLAGNYEQYF. Written as DNA, the CDR3 is TGTGCCAGCTCACCGGGGCTAGCGGGAAACTACGAGCAGTACTTC.

CDR3 in DNA: TGTGCCAGCAGCCCCCCGGGACATCCTGAAGCTTTCTTT. Translation gives CASSPPGHPEAFF. The chain couples TRBV7-9 to TRBJ1-1; D possibly corresponds to TRBD1 (6 bases). This CDR3 comprises 13 residues. With 5 bases removed from V and 6 bases from J, the gap between germline ends came to 13 bases. The V gene's germline CDR1 is SEHNR and CDR2 FQNEAQ (reference sequence).

V gene TRBV20-1 combines with J gene TRBJ2-7; D gene uncertain. V was clipped by 0 bases and J by 4 bases, with 13 bases between them. CDR1 is DFQATT and CDR2 is SNEGSKA in the germline V gene (reference sequence). This CDR3 contains 14 residues. CDR3 residues: CSARDVDIRYEQYF. Written as DNA, the CDR3 is TGCAGTGCTAGAGATGTAGACATCAGATACGAGCAGTACTTC.

The chain uses TRBV20-1 and TRBJ2-1, with TRBD2 identical over 11 bases. The CDR3 extends over 15 amino acids. Looked up from germline, CDR1 is DFQATT and CDR2 is SNEGSKA (reference sequence). V gave up 1 base and J gave up 6 bases; unmatched junction bases: 5. CDR3 DNA: TGCAGTGCTAGAGTATTAGCGGGGGGGCTCAATGAGCAGTTCTTC. Amino acid sequence: CSARVLAGGLNEQFF.

The chain is built from TRBV5-1 and TRBJ2-1; 9 bases are a match to TRBD2. This CDR3 comprises 16 residues. Trimming took 5 bases from V and 6 from J; bases not matched to a gene: 12. CDR1 is SGHRS and CDR2 is YFSETQ in the germline V gene. Here the CDR3 reads CASSGYRGGETNEQFF. In nucleotides, the CDR3 is TGCGCCAGCAGTGGTTATCGCGGGGGGGAAACCAATGAGCAGTTCTTC.

CDR3 nucleotides: TGTGCCACAAGCTGGCAGACCGGTGAGCAGTTCTTC. As protein: CATSWQTGEQFF. The J gene is TRBJ2-1, the V gene TRBV2, with unresolved D. Germline-derived CDR1 and CDR2 are SNHLY and FYNNEI. The CDR3 loop spans 12 amino acids. Trimming cost V 10 bases and J 9 bases, with 16 bases left between them.

The genes are TRBV28 and TRBJ2-7, with TRBD1 as a possible D gene (6 bases). V lost 1 base to trimming and J lost 5 bases, with 18 bases between them. The germline CDR1 and CDR2 sequences are MDHEN and SYDVKM. CDR3 length equals 16 residues. The CDR3 loop is CASSLLGHWGENEQYV. In DNA form, the CDR3 reads TGTGCCAGCAGTTTATTGGGACATTGGGGAGAGAACGAGCAGTACGTC.

The chain recombines TRBV7-9 with TRBJ1-6; possibly TRBD1 for D (5 bases). CDR1 SEHNR and CDR2 FQNEAQ come from the germline V gene (reference sequence). This CDR3 comprises 17 residues. V was shortened by 5 bases and J by 7 bases, with 21 bases between the two germline ends. The CDR3 loop is CASSQEVGDPFNSPLHF. The DNA for the CDR3 is TGTGCCAGCAGCCAGGAGGTGGGGGATCCTTTCAATTCACCCCTCCACTTT.

The gene calls are TRBV18 and TRBJ1-5; no reliable D call. V lost 0 bases to trimming and J lost 4 bases, with 10 bases between them. Germline V lookup: CDR1 KGHSH, CDR2 LQKENI. This CDR3 is 15 amino acids long. The CDR3 loop is CASSPPGNTNQPQHF. The DNA of the CDR3 is TGTGCCAGCTCACCACCGGGGAACACTAATCAGCCCCAGCATTTT.

This clonotype has a handful of counts. The DNA for the CDR3 is TGTGCCAGCAGCGGACATCTCCTATCTCTTAACTATGGCTACACCTTC. The encoded protein is CASSGHLLSLNYGYTF. The V gene is TRBV7-9, the J gene TRBJ1-2; D possibly corresponds to TRBD1 (5 bases). The V gene lost 5 bases and the J gene lost 1 base, with 17 bases spanning the gap. The germline gives CDR1 SEHNR, CDR2 FQNEAQ (reference sequence). The CDR3 loop spans 16 amino acids.

The J gene is TRBJ2-2, the V gene TRBV11-2, with TRBD2 matching 14 bases. Trimming removed 4 bases from V and 0 bases from J; junction bases left unmatched: 4. This CDR3 region has 18 residues. Germline CDR1 reads SGHAT; CDR2 reads FQNNGV. CDR3 in amino acids: CASSSGLAGAANTGELFF. The CDR3 DNA follows: TGTGCCAGCAGCTCGGGACTAGCGGGGGCCGCGAACACCGGGGAGCTGTTTTTT.

J is TRBJ2-1 and V is TRBV6-2 or TRBV6-3, with TRBD2 matching 8 bases. Germline CDR1 reads MNHEY; CDR2 reads SVGEGT. The CDR3 has 19 residues. The V segment lost 5 bases and the J segment 4 bases; nucleotides outside the gene matches: 19. Here the CDR3 DNA reads TGTGCCAGCAGTCCCGGGATAGCGGGACTCCAGGGGCTATACAATGAGCAGTTCTTC. Amino acid sequence: CASSPGIAGLQGLYNEQFF.

This clonotype was counted a few times. The chain combines TRBV27 with TRBJ2-7; D may be TRBD1 (5 bases). CDR1 is MNHEY, CDR2 SMNVEV, per germline (reference sequence). The CDR3 contains 16 residues. V was pared by 5 bases and J by 4 bases, with 21 bases between. The CDR3 DNA reads as TGTGCCAGCAGTCTAACATACAGGACAAAATGGTACGAGCAGTACTTC. Encoded protein: CASSLTYRTKWYEQYF.

Note on this clonotype: Germline and junction disagree at one end, which may indicate a read error. This sequence joins TRBV27 and TRBJ2-2, with D tentatively TRBD1 (5 bases). Germline V gives CDR1 MNHEY, CDR2 SMNVEV (reference sequence). This CDR3 contains 19 residues. The CDR3 nucleotides are TGCACCAGCAGTTCAGAACGCCCAGAAAACAAAGGGGTCACCGGGGAGCTGTTTTTT. This translates into CTSSSERPENKGVTGELFF.

J is TRBJ2-3 and V is TRBV7-9, with D uncertain. The CDR3 covers 15 residues. The germline V and J ends were trimmed by 1 base and 4 bases, with 12 bases remaining between them. Germline CDR1 and CDR2: SEHNR and FQNEAQ (reference sequence). In DNA, the CDR3 is TGTGCCAGCAGCTTAGGAGCGACTTCCCCAGATACGCAGTATTTT. The encoded protein is CASSLGATSPDTQYF. The whole variable domain, filled in from reference TRBV7-9 and TRBJ2-3, reads DTGVSQNPRHKITKRGQNVTFRCDPISEHNRLYWYRQTLGQGPEFLTYFQNEAQLEKSRLLSDRFSAERPKGSFSTLEIQRTEQGDSAMYLCASSLGATSPDTQYFGPGTRLTVL.

The gene calls are TRBV20-1 and TRBJ2-7, with D possibly called TRBD1 or TRBD2 (5 bases each). Per the germline V gene, CDR1 is DFQATT and CDR2 is SNEGSKA (reference sequence). Trimming cost V 4 bases and J 0 bases, with 19 bases left between them. The CDR3 has 16 amino acids. CDR3 residues: CSAKGRSLGISYEQYF. Here the CDR3 DNA reads TGCAGTGCTAAGGGACGGTCACTAGGAATCTCCTACGAGCAGTACTTC.